This is a list of T cell receptor beta chains from one sample in a study of cytomegalovirus exposure and HLA in healthy donors. TCRdb's table, derived via immunoSEQ multiplex PCR, lists solely in-frame clones and lacks some. The repertoire table contains some 130,000 clones. Material for sequencing was PBMCs. These receptors were obtained from a man aged 18-30 years in good health and CMV-seronegative. Each CDR3 is given with its conserved first and last residue. The order of the fields is J gene, D gene, V gene, CDR3 protein, CDR3 DNA. D genes are given only for firm matches.

>TRBJ2-7|TRBD2|TRBV5-1
CASTPGGRARPYEQYF
TGCGCCAGCACCCCGGGGGGGAGAGCACGGCCCTACGAGCAGTACTTC
>TRBJ1-1|TRBD1|TRBV11-3
CASSSGTGENTEAFF
TGTGCCAGCAGCTCGGGGACAGGGGAAAACACTGAAGCTTTCTTT
>TRBJ2-1|-|TRBV10-3
CAIEVENEQFF
TGTGCCATCGAAGTCGAGAATGAGCAGTTCTTC
>TRBJ2-7|TRBD1|TRBV5-6
CASSLTSGTGPSYEQYF
TGTGCCAGCAGCTTGACCTCCGGGACAGGACCTTCCTACGAGCAGTACTTC
>TRBJ1-4|TRBD1|TRBV28
CASSLGQHSEKLFF
TGTGCCAGCAGTTTGGGACAGCATAGCGAAAAACTGTTTTTT
>TRBJ2-7|-|TRBV7-8
CASSLRAEQAAIYEQYF
TGTGCCAGCAGCCTGAGGGCCGAGCAGGCCGCTATCTACGAGCAGTACTTC
>TRBJ2-2|TRBD2|TRBV19
CATPIREVNTGELFF
TGTGCCACTCCGATTCGGGAGGTGAACACCGGGGAGCTGTTTTTT
>TRBJ1-5|TRBD1|TRBV19
CASGGGGANNQPQHF
TGTGCCAGTGGAGGAGGGGGCGCGAACAATCAGCCCCAGCATTTT
>TRBJ2-1|-|TRBV5-1
CASSLEPLGNEQFF
TGCGCCAGCAGCTTGGAACCGCTAGGCAATGAGCAGTTCTTC
>TRBJ1-5|TRBD1|TRBV25-1
CASSDGTGVRQPQHF
TGTGCCAGCAGTGACGGGACAGGGGTACGTCAGCCCCAGCATTTT
>TRBJ1-6|-|TRBV5-4
CASSGRQHNSPLHF
TGTGCCAGCAGCGGGCGACAGCATAATTCACCCCTCCACTTC
>TRBJ2-1|-|TRBV5-1
CASSSELLANEQFF
TGCGCCAGCAGCTCCGAACTACTAGCCAATGAGCAGTTCTTC
>TRBJ2-7|TRBD2|TRBV2
CASSEALTSGAYEQYF
TGTGCCAGCAGTGAAGCCCTGACTAGCGGGGCATACGAGCAGTACTTC
>TRBJ2-7|TRBD1|TRBV6-6
CASSTGQGGREQYF
TGTGCCAGCAGTACGGGACAGGGAGGTAGAGAGCAGTACTTC
>TRBJ2-7|TRBD1|TRBV5-6
CASSLQGFSYEQYF
TGTGCCAGCAGCTTACAGGGGTTTTCCTACGAGCAGTACTTC
>TRBJ1-2|-|TRBV9
CASSSRDGYTF
TGTGCCAGCAGCTCCAGGGATGGCTACACCTTC
>TRBJ2-1|-|TRBV5-1
CASSLVSLVGSYNEQFF
TGCGCCAGCAGCTTGGTTAGTTTGGTCGGGTCCTACAATGAGCAGTTCTTC
>TRBJ2-3|-|TRBV27
CASSYRAREGDTQYF
TGTGCCAGCAGTTATCGCGCGCGGGAAGGAGATACGCAGTATTTT
>TRBJ2-1|-|TRBV5-1
CASSLEGGAREQFF
TGCGCCAGCAGCTTGGAGGGGGGGGCCCGGGAGCAGTTCTTC
>TRBJ1-6|-|TRBV5-6
CASSIAGPANSPLHF
TGTGCCAGCAGCATAGCGGGACCCGCGAACTCACCCCTCCACTTT
>TRBJ2-7|-|TRBV7-9
CASSLGGGPYEQYF
TGTGCCAGCAGCTTAGGAGGGGGACCCTACGAGCAGTACTTC